The 15 T cell receptor beta chains below all came from one sample that was sequenced in a study of T cells in Graves' hyperthyroidism and ophthalmopathy. TCR beta CDR3 regions were amplified from RNA transcripts. The primer set for the first-round RT-PCR of the TCR CDR3 was HTBI. TCRdb fed the multiplex PCR reads into MiXCR, producing one record per CDR3 protein. The profile shows around 340,000 distinct CDR3 sequences, about 20% of them singletons. The sample was blood. All receptors come from a woman in her forties or fifties with Graves' hyperthyroidism.

This clonotype was counted between two and nine times. The chain has TRBV6-1 and TRBJ1-2; TRBD1 matches 10 bases. Germline CDR1 reads MNHNS; CDR2 reads SASEGT. Trimming cost V 4 bases and J 7 bases; bases outside gene matches: 12. This CDR3 has 16 amino acids. CDR3 in DNA: TGTGCCAGCAGTGGTCAAAACCGGGACAGGGGACGTGGCTACACCTTC. Its translation: CASSGQNRDRGRGYTF.

This clonotype has more than one count but fewer than ten. J is TRBJ1-5 and V is TRBV7-9, with 8 bases aligning to TRBD1. Germline CDR1 is SEHNR and CDR2 is FQNEAQ (reference sequence). The junction had 3 bases not matched to a gene; V was cut back by 4 bases and J by 1 base. The CDR3 sequence is 15 residues long. CDR3 DNA sequence: TGTGCCAGCAGCTCGGACAGGGAGAGCAATCAGCCCCAGCATTTT. Its protein product is CASSSDRESNQPQHF. Looking up the rest from reference TRBV7-9 and TRBJ1-5 gives the full variable domain: DTGVSQNPRHKITKRGQNVTFRCDPISEHNRLYWYRQTLGQGPEFLTYFQNEAQLEKSRLLSDRFSAERPKGSFSTLEIQRTEQGDSAMYLCASSSDRESNQPQHFGDGTRLSIL.

The table lists this clonotype with a few counts. The CDR3 nucleotides are TGTGCCAGCTCACGACAGGGGATAGTAAATTCACCCCTCCACTTT. Amino acids: CASSRQGIVNSPLHF. The rearrangement links TRBV18 to TRBJ1-6, with 8 bases lining up with TRBD1. The length of the CDR3 is 15 residues. Germline lookup yields CDR1 KGHSH and CDR2 LQKENI. The trim removed 4 bases at V and 7 bases at J, leaving 6 bases unmatched.

This clonotype was detected only a few times. The chain is built from TRBV18 and TRBJ2-7, with TRBD2 matching 7 bases. The CDR3 length is 13 residues. Unmatched junction bases numbered 6, after V lost 6 bases and J lost 4 bases. CDR1 is KGHSH, CDR2 LQKENI, per germline. CDR3 residues: CASSGGSLYEQYF. The CDR3 region has the DNA TGTGCCAGCTCCGGGGGGAGCCTTTACGAGCAGTACTTC.

This clonotype was counted at least ten times. This chain joins TRBV13 and TRBJ1-1, with D maybe TRBD1 (5 bases). Germline values: CDR1 PRHDT, CDR2 FYEKMQ (reference sequence). V was shortened by 5 bases and J by 0 bases, with 10 bases between the two germline ends. The CDR3 contains 14 residues. CDR3 coding DNA: TGTGCCAGCAGCCCGACAGAGGTGAACACTGAAGCTTTCTTT. Protein: CASSPTEVNTEAFF.

This clonotype has at least ten counts. The V and J genes are TRBV7-2 and TRBJ2-1; 9 bases agree with TRBD1. This CDR3 has 15 residues. The trim removed 8 bases at V and 3 bases at J, leaving 8 bases unmatched. Germline lookup yields CDR1 SGHTA and CDR2 FQGNSA. The CDR3 nucleotides read TGTGCCAGCTTGCCCCCGGGACAGGGCTACAATGAGCAGTTCTTC. It yields the protein CASLPPGQGYNEQFF.

V gene TRBV9 combines with J gene TRBJ2-7; D not resolved. The V and J ends lost 4 bases and 7 bases respectively, with 15 bases between them. The CDR3 is 13 amino acids. Germline CDR1 is SGDLS and CDR2 is YYNGEE. DNA of the CDR3: TGTGCCAGCAGCTACTCGTTGAACAGTGAGCAGTACTTC. Translation gives CASSYSLNSEQYF.

This clonotype was seen a few times. The DNA for the CDR3 is TGTGCCAGCAGTGGGACAGCATTTAGCAATCAGCCCCAGCATTTT. It yields the protein CASSGTAFSNQPQHF. This chain uses TRBV6-1 with TRBJ1-5; possibly TRBD1 for D (6 bases). V lost 4 bases to trimming and J lost 0 bases, with 10 bases between them. The CDR3 runs 15 residues. Looked up from germline, CDR1 is MNHNS and CDR2 is SASEGT.

This chain uses TRBV19 with TRBJ2-3; unclear D gene. The CDR3 length is 13 residues. Trimming shortened V by 2 bases and J by 0 bases, and 3 bases separated the two germline ends. Germline V lookup: CDR1 LNHDA, CDR2 SQIVND (reference sequence). CDR3 amino acids: CASSIPSTDTQYF. CDR3 bases: TGTGCCAGTAGTATACCTAGCACAGATACGCAGTATTTT.

This clonotype appeared a few times. V is TRBV27 and J is TRBJ2-3, with 9 bases matching TRBD1. Germline V gene data show CDR1 as MNHEY and CDR2 as SMNVEV (reference sequence). Unmatched junction bases numbered 9, after V lost 8 bases and J lost 6 bases. This CDR3 contains 14 residues. The DNA for the CDR3 is TGTGCCAGCCATACTCCGACAGGGGGGGATACGCAGTATTTT. Encoded protein: CASHTPTGGDTQYF.

The rearrangement links TRBV7-2 to TRBJ2-3; D call uncertain. The V end was cut by 0 bases, the J end by 7 bases, with 11 bases between. CDR1 SGHTA and CDR2 FQGNSA come from the germline V gene. The CDR3 has 14 residues. The CDR3 coding sequence is TGTGCCAGCAGCTTAGCTGCAGGCGCAAATACGCAGTATTTT. It specifies CASSLAAGANTQYF.

This clonotype was found many times. The chain has TRBV20-1 and TRBJ2-1; weak D call: TRBD2 (7 bases). CDR3 length: 15 residues. Germline CDR1 is DFQATT and CDR2 is SNEGSKA (reference sequence). The V end lost 0 bases, the J end lost 5 bases, and 14 bases lay between the germline ends. The CDR3 reads CSAREGGRLDNEQFF. The CDR3 DNA is TGCAGTGCTAGAGAGGGGGGGCGTTTGGACAATGAGCAGTTCTTC.

The V and J genes are TRBV7-8 and TRBJ2-6; unclear D gene. The CDR3 runs 16 residues. The germline CDR1 and CDR2 sequences are SGHVS and FQNEAQ. Trimming removed 0 bases from V and 0 bases from J, with 6 bases in between. CDR3 in amino acids: CASSLASSSGANVLTF. DNA of the CDR3: TGTGCCAGCAGCTTAGCCTCGAGCTCTGGGGCCAACGTCCTGACTTTC.

The rearrangement joins TRBV19 to TRBJ1-2, with TRBD1 matching over 9 bases. Unmatched junction bases numbered 11, after V lost 8 bases and J lost 4 bases. Per germline, CDR1 LNHDA and CDR2 SQIVND (reference sequence). The CDR3 runs 15 residues. Here the CDR3 DNA reads TGTGCCAGTCGTCTTGCACAGGGGGCGAGCTATGGCTACACCTTC. Translating it yields CASRLAQGASYGYTF.

As concerns this clonotype: A much larger clone sits a single nucleotide away, making a read error possible. The CDR3 nucleotides read TGTGCCAGCACCCACATGAACACTGAAGCTTTCTTT. Its translation is CASTHMNTEAFF. The chain couples TRBV28 to TRBJ1-1; D remains ambiguous. V was pared by 7 bases and J by 0 bases, with 6 bases between. Germline assignment: CDR1 MDHEN and CDR2 SYDVKM. The CDR3 totals 12 residues.